This is a list of T cell receptor beta chains from one sample in a study of regulatory T cells in long-lasting Graves disease. TCRdb processed the multiplex PCR reads anew with MiXCR; each CDR3 protein has one entry. Of about 430,000 distinct CDR3 sequences in the sample, roughly 23% are singletons; the top ten hold 13% to 15%. The specimen was peripheral blood mononuclear cells (PBMCs), collected when the disease was refractory, from a patient treated with antithyroid drugs. The receptors shown here come from a female donor with Graves disease. CDR3s include the opening cysteine and the closing phenylalanine or tryptophan. The D gene is left open where the match is weak. The size field is filled for only some rows; it gives once, few, many or a size class.

v_gene	d_gene	abundance	j_gene	CDR3aa	CDR3nt
TRBV28	TRBD1	many	TRBJ2-6	CASSSVWTGGFRSGANVLTF	TGTGCCAGCAGTTCAGTATGGACAGGGGGCTTTCGCTCTGGGGCCAACGTCCTGACTTTC
TRBV6-1	TRBD1	many	TRBJ1-1	CASSPLDRVNTEAFF	TGTGCCAGCAGTCCACTGGACAGGGTGAACACTGAAGCTTTCTTT
TRBV28	TRBD2	many	TRBJ2-7	CASSFGEGGPYEQYF	TGTGCCAGCAGTTTCGGTGAGGGAGGGCCCTACGAGCAGTACTTC
TRBV28	-	many	TRBJ1-4	CASSSGREKLFF	TGTGCCAGCAGTTCGGGTAGAGAAAAACTGTTTTTT
TRBV5-5	-	many	TRBJ2-1	CASSQDMGYNEQFF	TGTGCCAGCAGCCAAGACATGGGTTACAATGAGCAGTTCTTC
TRBV28	-	many	TRBJ1-2	CASSPTTYGYTF	TGTGCCAGCAGCCCGACTACCTATGGCTACACCTTC
TRBV27	-	many	TRBJ2-2	CASGRSGELFF	TGTGCCAGCGGGAGGTCCGGGGAGCTGTTTTTT
TRBV2	TRBD1	-	TRBJ1-5	CASSGTGAGEPQHF	TGTGCCAGCAGTGGAACAGGGGCGGGGGAGCCCCAGCATTTT
TRBV7-2	TRBD2	few	TRBJ2-7	CASSPTSGRYLRYEQYF	TGTGCCAGCAGCCCGACTAGCGGGAGATACCTTCGGTACGAGCAGTACTTC
TRBV5-1	-	-	TRBJ2-7	CASSFGRPASEQYF	TGCGCCAGCAGCTTTGGCAGGCCCGCTAGCGAGCAGTACTTC